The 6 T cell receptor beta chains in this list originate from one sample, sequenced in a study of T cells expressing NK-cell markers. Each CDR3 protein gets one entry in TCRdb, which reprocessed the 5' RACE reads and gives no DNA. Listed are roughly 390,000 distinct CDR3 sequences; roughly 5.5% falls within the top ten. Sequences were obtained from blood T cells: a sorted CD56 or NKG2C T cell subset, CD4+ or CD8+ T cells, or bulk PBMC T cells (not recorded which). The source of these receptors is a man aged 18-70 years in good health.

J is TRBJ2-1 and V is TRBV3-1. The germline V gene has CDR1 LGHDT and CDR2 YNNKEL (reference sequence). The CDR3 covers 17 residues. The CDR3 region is CASSHWSVDSSYNEQFF.

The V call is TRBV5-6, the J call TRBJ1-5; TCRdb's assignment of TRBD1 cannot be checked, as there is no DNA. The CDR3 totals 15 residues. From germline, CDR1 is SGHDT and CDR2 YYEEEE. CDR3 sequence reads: CASSSNRGGNQPQHF.

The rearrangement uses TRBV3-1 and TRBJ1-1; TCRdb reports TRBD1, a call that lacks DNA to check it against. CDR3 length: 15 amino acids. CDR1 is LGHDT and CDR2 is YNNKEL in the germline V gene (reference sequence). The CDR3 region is CASSLHGTANTEAFF.

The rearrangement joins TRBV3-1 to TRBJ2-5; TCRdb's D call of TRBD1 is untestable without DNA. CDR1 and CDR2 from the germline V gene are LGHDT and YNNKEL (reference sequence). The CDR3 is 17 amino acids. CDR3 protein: CASSQDGQGEVQETQYF.

The CDR3: CASSPRGGYSYNEQFF. This chain joins TRBV5-4 and TRBJ2-1; TCRdb gives TRBD2 as the D gene, but with no DNA this cannot be confirmed. The CDR3 has 16 residues. Germline CDR1 is SGHNT and CDR2 is YYREEE (reference sequence). Supplemented by reference TRBV5-4 and TRBJ2-1, the full variable domain reads ETGVTQSPTHLIKTRGQQVTLRCSSQSGHNTVSWYQQALGQGPQFIFQYYREEENGRGNFPPRFSGLQFPNYSSELNVNALELDDSALYLCASSPRGGYSYNEQFFGPGTRLTVL.

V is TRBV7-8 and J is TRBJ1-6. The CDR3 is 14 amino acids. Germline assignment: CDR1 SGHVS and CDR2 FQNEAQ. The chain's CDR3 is CASSPGPRDSPLHF.